Below, 18 T cell receptor beta chains from the same sample are listed, as sequenced in a study of OX40 agonist ivuxolimab in advanced cancers. The method was immunoSEQ multiplex PCR; TCRdb's version includes in-frame clones alone and lacks a portion of them. This sample has about 45,000 clones, with around 84% found just once. The input for sequencing was CD4+ or CD8+ T cells sorted from blood, taken in a trial of the OX40 agonist ivuxolimab. Every receptor here comes from an adult with an advanced solid tumor such as melanoma, head and neck, liver or kidney cancer.

V and J are TRBV6-6 and TRBJ2-7; D perhaps matches TRBD2 (5 bases). The germline CDR1 and CDR2 sequences are MNHNY and SVGAGI (reference sequence). This CDR3 has 14 amino acids. V gave up 8 bases and J gave up 2 bases, with 16 bases separating them. The CDR3 bases are TGTGCCAGCCTTGGTACGGGGTTAACCTACGAGCAGTACTTC. This gives the protein CASLGTGLTYEQYF.

The chain links TRBV7-2 to TRBJ1-1; possibly TRBD1 for D (6 bases). The germline V gene has CDR1 SGHTA and CDR2 FQGNSA. The germline V and J ends were trimmed by 2 bases and 6 bases, with 7 bases remaining between them. CDR3 length: 12 residues. CDR3 bases: TGTGCCAGCAGCTTATACAGGGCTGAAGCTTTCTTT. Protein product: CASSLYRAEAFF. Using reference TRBV7-2 and TRBJ1-1 for the parts outside the CDR3, the full variable domain is GAGVSQSPSNKVTEKGKDVELRCDPISGHTALYWYRQSLGQGLEFLIYFQGNSAPDKSGLPSDRFSAERTGGSVSTLTIQRTQQEDSAVYLCASSLYRAEAFFGQGTRLTVV.

This clone was observed once. This chain joins TRBV2 and TRBJ2-7; D is possibly TRBD2 (5 bases). CDR1 and CDR2 (germline): SNHLY, FYNNEI. Trimming shortened V by 4 bases and J by 4 bases, and 14 bases separated the two germline ends. The CDR3 loop spans 14 amino acids. Here the CDR3 reads CASSGRTPLYEQYF. The DNA for the CDR3 is TGTGCCAGCAGTGGGCGGACTCCCTTATACGAGCAGTACTTC.

The chain joins TRBV30 to TRBJ1-4; D is undetermined. Germline CDR1 and CDR2: GTSNPN and SVGIG (reference sequence). This CDR3 has 13 residues. The V end lost 3 bases, the J end lost 11 bases, and 16 bases lay between the germline ends. CDR3 protein: CAWREDGRGKLFF. Written as DNA, the CDR3 is TGTGCCTGGAGAGAAGACGGCCGTGGGAAACTGTTTTTT.

The chain combines TRBV6-6 with TRBJ2-5; 10 nucleotides align to TRBD1. The V gene's germline CDR1 is MNHNY and CDR2 SVGAGI (reference sequence). V was pared by 6 bases and J by 4 bases, with 8 bases of the junction left unmatched. The CDR3 is made up of 15 amino acids. CDR3 in amino acids: CASSPGQGGRETQYF. The CDR3 nucleotides read TGTGCCAGCAGCCCCGGACAGGGGGGCAGAGAGACCCAGTACTTC.

The chain links TRBV2 to TRBJ1-1, with 8 bases fitting TRBD1. Germline CDR1 reads SNHLY; CDR2 reads FYNNEI. The ends lost 7 bases at V and 6 bases at J; junction bases unmatched: 7. The CDR3 spans 13 residues. The CDR3: CASILRTGPEAFF. The CDR3 DNA reads TGTGCCAGCATACTTCGGACAGGGCCTGAAGCTTTCTTT.

This clone has a single count. The chain combines TRBV9 with TRBJ2-1, with 10 nucleotides matching TRBD1. CDR1 SGDLS and CDR2 YYNGEE come from the germline V gene. The CDR3 loop spans 15 amino acids. With 0 bases clipped from V and 5 bases from J, the junction kept 2 bases outside the gene matches. The CDR3 DNA is TGTGCCAGCAGCGTAGGACAGGGGGCTCACAATGAGCAGTTCTTC. The encoded protein is CASSVGQGAHNEQFF.

CDR3 sequence reads: CASRDSYNSPLHF. The CDR3 nucleotides are TGTGCCTCCCGGGACTCCTATAATTCACCCCTCCACTTT. This rearrangement joins TRBV30 to TRBJ1-6; D is undetermined. Trimming pared 7 bases from V and 0 bases from J, leaving 7 bases between. CDR1 GTSNPN and CDR2 SVGIG come from the germline V gene (reference sequence). CDR3 length equals 13 residues.

The chain links TRBV10-3 to TRBJ1-1; unclear D gene. V was shortened by 2 bases and J by 4 bases, with 8 bases between the two germline ends. CDR3 length: 13 amino acids. CDR1 is ENHRY and CDR2 is SYGVKD in the germline V gene. Here the CDR3 reads CAISEEVATEAFF. In nucleotides, the CDR3 is TGTGCCATCAGTGAGGAGGTAGCCACTGAAGCTTTCTTT.

The chain joins TRBV7-2 to TRBJ2-2, with 8 positions matching TRBD1. V shed 5 bases and J 6 bases; nucleotides not matched to a gene: 8. Germline V gene sequence: CDR1 SGHTA, CDR2 FQGNSA. This CDR3 spans 15 amino acids. CDR3 sequence reads: CASSRQTGAAGELFF. For the CDR3, the DNA is TGTGCCAGCAGCCGCCAGACAGGGGCGGCCGGGGAGCTGTTTTTT.

The V call is TRBV11-2, the J call TRBJ2-7, with TRBD1 identical over 10 bases. J lost 1 base, V lost 5 bases, and 8 bases had no gene match. Germline loops: CDR1 SGHAT, CDR2 FQNNGV. This CDR3 is built from 16 residues. CDR3 sequence: CASSPMTGGASYEQYF. The CDR3 DNA follows: TGTGCCAGCAGCCCCATGACAGGGGGCGCTTCCTACGAGCAGTACTTC.

This clone was detected once. V and J are TRBV6-1 and TRBJ1-5, with 8 bases aligning to TRBD1. The length of the CDR3 is 14 residues. The V gene's germline CDR1 is MNHNS and CDR2 SASEGT. J lost 6 bases, V lost 2 bases, and 3 bases had no gene match. The CDR3 DNA sequence: TGTGCCAGCAGTGAAACAGGGGGGATTCAGCCCCAGCATTTT. Amino acids: CASSETGGIQPQHF.

The CDR3 nucleotides are TGCGCCAGCAGGGAGCAGTCCGGGGCTTCCTACGAGCAGTACTTC. Protein: CASREQSGASYEQYF. The V and J genes are TRBV10-2 and TRBJ2-5; tentatively, D is TRBD1 or TRBD2 (5 bases each). The DNA matches TRBJ2-7 better at its end, which makes the J call doubtful. The CDR3 is 15 residues long. Germline assignment: CDR1 WSHSY and CDR2 SAAADI.

V and J are TRBV2 and TRBJ2-5; possibly TRBD2 for D (5 bases). The CDR3 contains 14 residues. The germline gives CDR1 SNHLY, CDR2 FYNNEI. V lost 2 bases, J lost 5 bases, and 12 bases lay in between. The CDR3 sequence is CASSEFRGSETQYF. DNA of the CDR3: TGTGCCAGCAGTGAATTTCGGGGATCGGAGACCCAGTACTTC.

The genes are TRBV7-2 and TRBJ1-2; 10 bases align to TRBD1. V lost 5 bases to trimming and J lost 6 bases; unmatched junction nucleotides: 12. Germline CDR1 reads SGHTA; CDR2 reads FQGNSA. The CDR3 totals 16 residues. In nucleotides, the CDR3 is TGTGCCAGCAGCCCGTCAGGACCGGGACAGGGGAATGGCTACACCTTC. It is translated as CASSPSGPGQGNGYTF. Looking up the rest from reference TRBV7-2 and TRBJ1-2 gives the full variable domain: GAGVSQSPSNKVTEKGKDVELRCDPISGHTALYWYRQSLGQGLEFLIYFQGNSAPDKSGLPSDRFSAERTGGSVSTLTIQRTQQEDSAVYLCASSPSGPGQGNGYTFGSGTRLTVV.

As for this clone: Its ends do not fully match the called genes, so a read error is possible. Here the CDR3 reads CAISGGLTSYEQYF. The CDR3 DNA reads TGTGCCATCAGTGGGGGACTGACCTCCTACGAGCAGTACTTC. The V gene is TRBV6-1, the J gene TRBJ2-7; D is perhaps TRBD2 (6 bases). The germline V gene encodes CDR1 MNHNS and CDR2 SASEGT. This CDR3 is built from 14 residues.

This chain connects TRBV11-2 to TRBJ2-3; a weak D match, TRBD1 (6 bases). CDR3 length equals 14 residues. Germline-derived CDR1 and CDR2 are SGHAT and FQNNGV. Trimming took off 7 bases at V and 2 bases at J, with 13 bases between the two ends. Here the CDR3 DNA reads TGTGCCAGCATCACGGGACACAACACAGATACGCAGTATTTT. The encoded protein is CASITGHNTDTQYF.

This chain joins TRBV5-1 and TRBJ2-7; possibly TRBD1 for D (5 bases). The germline V gene has CDR1 SGHRS and CDR2 YFSETQ. Trimming removed 1 base from V and 0 bases from J, with 8 bases in between. The CDR3 is made up of 14 amino acids. DNA of the CDR3: TGCGCCAGCAGCTTGTCAGGGTTCTCCTACGAGCAGTACTTC. Protein: CASSLSGFSYEQYF.